The sequence of this T cell receptor (beta chain) was determined in a study of blood T cell repertoires in COVID-19. The CDR3 has 14 amino acids. CDR1 is LNHDA, CDR2 SQIVND, per germline (reference sequence). The V gene end was trimmed by 0 bases and the J gene end by 4 bases; junction bases not matched to a gene: 3. Individuals drawn from approximately 26 US areas were about 18 to 90 years old. The protocol was immunoSEQ multiplex PCR, while the TCRdb copy is restricted to in-frame clones and leaves out a portion. The sample holds around 450,000 clones, about 90% seen once. The sequencing sample was made of PBMCs or T cells enriched from blood (not recorded which). This chain uses TRBV19 with TRBJ2-7; 7 positions match TRBD2. The TCR was taken from a woman aged 18-29 years with acute COVID-19. For the CDR3, the DNA is TGTGCCAGTAGTATAGATCTGGGGGGGTACGAGCAGTACTTC. Amino acid sequence: CASSIDLGGYEQYF.